Below, 5 T cell receptor beta chains from the same sample are listed, as sequenced in a study of blood T cells in healthy people across ages. A second about 7 to 12 cycle PCR used barcoded and J-beta primers. TCRdb reanalysed the 5' RACE reads using MiXCR and keeps one entry per CDR3 protein. The data show about 770,000 distinct CDR3 sequences, roughly 44% seen once. What was sequenced was blood. These receptors originate from a man in his 60s in good health.

The chain combines TRBV3-1 with TRBJ2-7, with 8 positions matching TRBD1. The V segment lost 1 base and the J segment 3 bases; nucleotides outside the gene matches: 5. This CDR3 has 15 amino acids. Per the germline V gene, CDR1 is LGHDT and CDR2 is YNNKEL (reference sequence). CDR3 in DNA: TGTGCCAGCAGCCAAGGTCCAACAGGGGGCTACGAGCAGTACTTC. Translated, it gives CASSQGPTGGYEQYF.

This clonotype was detected only a few times. The V and J genes are TRBV7-6 and TRBJ2-1; a possible D gene is TRBD1 (7 bases). The V end lost 5 bases, the J end lost 7 bases, and 15 bases lay between the germline ends. The CDR3 covers 14 residues. Per the germline V gene, CDR1 is SGHVS and CDR2 is FNYEAQ. In DNA, the CDR3 is TGTGCCAGCAGCCGGAACCCAGGGGGGAATGAGCAGTTCTTC. It codes for CASSRNPGGNEQFF.

The rearrangement uses TRBV12-3 or TRBV12-4 and TRBJ1-1, with TRBD1 identical over 8 bases. J gave up 1 base and V 4 bases, and 5 bases lay outside the gene matches. The CDR3 contains 15 residues. The CDR3 nucleotides are TGTGCCAGCAGTTCGACAGGGGAGCCGAACACTGAAGCTTTCTTT. This sequence encodes CASSSTGEPNTEAFF.

This clonotype was seen only a few times. The chain combines TRBV27 with TRBJ1-2; D is unresolved. Per germline, CDR1 MNHEY and CDR2 SMNVEV (reference sequence). V was pared by 5 bases and J by 1 base, with 14 bases between. This CDR3 contains 15 residues. The CDR3 loop reads CASSPTDPINYGYTF. In nucleotides, the CDR3 is TGTGCCAGCAGTCCGACGGACCCTATTAACTATGGCTACACCTTC.

This clonotype occurred a few times. The rearrangement joins TRBV7-2 to TRBJ1-2; TRBD1 is a possible D gene (5 bases). The CDR3 totals 14 residues. The germline gives CDR1 SGHTA, CDR2 FQGNSA. V shed 4 bases and J shed 8 bases, with 17 bases lying between them. The CDR3 spells CASSSNTGTRGYTF. The DNA of the CDR3 is TGTGCCAGCAGCTCGAACACCGGGACCAGGGGCTACACCTTC.